The 7 T cell receptor beta chains in this list originate from one sample, sequenced in a study of blood T cell repertoires in COVID-19. Profiled with immunoSEQ multiplex PCR; TCRdb holds only in-frame clones, not every one. The profile shows 130,000 to 150,000 clones, less than 85% of them singletons. Sequenced sample: peripheral blood. The receptor source for this set is a human donor in a cohort sampled during active COVID-19.

The chain uses TRBV19 and TRBJ2-3; TRBD1 is a possible D gene (6 bases). Trimming stripped 6 bases from V and 4 bases from J, with 23 bases between. Germline assignment: CDR1 LNHDA and CDR2 SQIVND (reference sequence). The CDR3 covers 17 residues. CDR3 sequence reads: CASSPQLDRTKADTQYF. The DNA of the CDR3 is TGTGCCAGTAGCCCCCAGCTCGACAGGACCAAAGCAGATACGCAGTATTTT.

The chain recombines TRBV19 with TRBJ2-1; 9 bases fit TRBD2. The CDR3 spans 15 residues. The trim removed 3 bases at V and 7 bases at J, leaving 7 bases unmatched. The germline V gene has CDR1 LNHDA and CDR2 SQIVND (reference sequence). The CDR3 region is CASSIGGGGANEQFF. The CDR3 DNA is TGTGCCAGTAGTATTGGAGGCGGGGGGGCAAATGAGCAGTTCTTC. The full variable domain, rest sourced from reference TRBV19 and TRBJ2-1, is DGGITQSPKYLFRKEGQNVTLSCEQNLNHDAMYWYRQDPGQGLRLIYYSQIVNDFQKGDIAEGYSVSREKKESFPLTVTSAQKNPTAFYLCASSIGGGGANEQFFGPGTRLTVL.

The gene calls are TRBV6-2 or TRBV6-3 and TRBJ2-1; maybe TRBD2 (6 bases). The CDR3 has 12 residues. Germline V gene lookup returns CDR1 MNHEY and CDR2 SVGEGT. V shed 5 bases and J shed 10 bases, with 12 bases lying between them. DNA for the CDR3: TGTGCCAGCAGTCCGTACCTAGCGGAGCAGTTCTTC. This translates into CASSPYLAEQFF.

The rearrangement joins TRBV10-2 to TRBJ2-2, with TRBD2 as a possible D gene (6 bases). V dropped 1 base and J dropped 8 bases, with 14 bases sitting between them. The CDR3 covers 15 residues. CDR1 is WSHSY and CDR2 is SAAADI in the germline V gene. CDR3 DNA: TGCGCCAGCAGTGAGTGGGCGGGGTCAAAAGGGGAGCTGTTTTTT. Protein sequence: CASSEWAGSKGELFF.

The chain carries TRBV18 and TRBJ2-2; TRBD1 matches 7 bases. Germline V gene lookup returns CDR1 KGHSH and CDR2 LQKENI. Trimming took 1 base from V and 4 from J; bases not matched to a gene: 0. The CDR3 contains 14 residues. CDR3 protein: CASSPQGATGELFF. The CDR3 bases are TGTGCCAGCTCACCACAGGGGGCCACCGGGGAGCTGTTTTTT.

This clone was observed a single time. This chain connects TRBV14 to TRBJ2-7; 9 nucleotides line up with TRBD1. In germline, CDR1 is SGHDN, CDR2 FVKESK. The CDR3 loop spans 15 amino acids. V shed 5 bases, J shed 4 bases, and the junction held 9 bases outside the gene matches. The CDR3 spells CASSARDRERYEQYF. CDR3 DNA: TGTGCCAGCAGCGCCCGGGACAGGGAACGTTACGAGCAGTACTTC.

CDR3 nucleotide sequence: TGCGCCAGCAGTCGGGACACCTACGAGCAGTACTTC. Residues: CASSRDTYEQYF. This chain joins TRBV5-1 and TRBJ2-7; TRBD1 might be the D (6 bases). Trimming took 5 bases from V and 2 from J, leaving 8 bases between them. The CDR3 extends over 12 amino acids. Germline lookup yields CDR1 SGHRS and CDR2 YFSETQ.